This T cell receptor beta chain was found in a study of cytomegalovirus exposure and HLA in healthy donors. As concerns this clone: The antigen remains unidentified.

V shed 2 bases, J shed 7 bases, and the junction held 7 bases outside the gene matches. The CDR3 runs 15 residues. Germline lookup yields CDR1 MNHNS and CDR2 SASEGT. Study results and caveats: TRBV6-2, TRBV6-3 and some other V segments were unresolvable in 87-base-pair reads. In a later analysis, TCR beta V- and J-gene trimming showed a link to a missense DCLRE1C variant.

Primers for the PCR totalled 60 Vbeta and 13 Jbeta. The data were produced by immunoSEQ multiplex PCR, yet TCRdb's version contains in-frame clones alone and is incomplete. The listing contains about 140,000 clones. The chain combines TRBV6-1 with TRBJ1-5; 8 bases fit TRBD1. This receptor was obtained from a woman between 18 and 30 years old in good health and CMV-seronegative. The sequencing sample was made of PBMCs. The CDR3 region is CASSESGGPQQPQHF. The DNA of the CDR3 is TGTGCCAGCAGTGAATCAGGGGGCCCTCAACAGCCCCAGCATTTT.